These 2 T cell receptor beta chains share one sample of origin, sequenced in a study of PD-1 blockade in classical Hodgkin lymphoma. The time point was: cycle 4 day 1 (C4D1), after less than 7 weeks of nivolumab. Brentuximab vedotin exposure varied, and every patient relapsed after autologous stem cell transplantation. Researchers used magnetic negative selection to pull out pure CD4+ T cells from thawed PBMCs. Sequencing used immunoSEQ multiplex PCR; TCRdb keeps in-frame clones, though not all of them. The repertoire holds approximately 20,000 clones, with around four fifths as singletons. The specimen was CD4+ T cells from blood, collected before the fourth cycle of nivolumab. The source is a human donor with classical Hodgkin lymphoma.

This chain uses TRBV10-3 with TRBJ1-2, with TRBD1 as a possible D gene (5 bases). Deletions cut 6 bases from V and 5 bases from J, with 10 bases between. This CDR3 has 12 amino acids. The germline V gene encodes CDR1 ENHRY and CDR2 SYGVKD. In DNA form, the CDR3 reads TGTGCCATCAGAGGACACATGTATGGCTACACCTTC. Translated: CAIRGHMYGYTF.

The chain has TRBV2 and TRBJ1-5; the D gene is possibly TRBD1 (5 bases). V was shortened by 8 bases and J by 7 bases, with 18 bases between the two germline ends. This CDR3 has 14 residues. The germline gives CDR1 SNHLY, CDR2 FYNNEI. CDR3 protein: CASGHGTQGQPQHF. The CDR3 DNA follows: TGTGCCAGCGGTCATGGGACCCAGGGCCAGCCCCAGCATTTT.